These 2 T cell receptor beta chains share one sample of origin, sequenced in a study of graft-versus-host responses after intestinal transplantation. Sequencing was performed with immunoSEQ multiplex PCR; in TCRdb, only in-frame clones are kept and a portion is missing. This table has roughly 25,000 clones, around 80% appearing once. Antigen specificity for these receptors is unknown. Sequencing was performed on unstimulated CD8+ T cells sorted from spleen or lymph node cells, taken before transplant. These receptors originate from a human donor who was the organ donor for an intestinal transplant.

This chain links TRBV7-9 with TRBJ2-1; perhaps TRBD2 as D (6 bases). Germline V gives CDR1 SEHNR, CDR2 FQNEAQ (reference sequence). This CDR3 region has 14 residues. With 11 bases removed from V and 2 bases from J, the gap between germline ends came to 16 bases. CDR3: CAEQGRDPYNEQFF. The DNA of the CDR3 is TGTGCCGAGCAAGGGCGGGACCCCTACAATGAGCAGTTCTTC.

The chain couples TRBV6-5 to TRBJ2-7; D is ambiguous. This CDR3 comprises 13 residues. Trimming stripped 6 bases from V and 4 bases from J, with 13 bases between. Germline CDR1 is MNHEY and CDR2 is SVGAGI. In DNA, the CDR3 is TGTGCCAGCAGCCCCGGCAGCGAGTACGAGCAGTACTTC. Protein: CASSPGSEYEQYF.